These 23 T cell receptor beta chains were all obtained from the same sample, sequenced in a study of blood T cell repertoires in COVID-19. The assay was immunoSEQ multiplex PCR, and TCRdb's table has in-frame clones only and misses some. The table lists fewer than 300,000 clones, about 86% of them singletons. Sequenced material: peripheral blood. The receptors originated from a person aged 65-85 years with COVID-19, enrolled during active disease.

V and J are TRBV5-1 and TRBJ2-1, with 9 bases that match TRBD1. The CDR3 runs 15 residues. V trimming: 2 bases; J trimming: 4 bases; junction bases outside the gene matches: 4. Germline lookup yields CDR1 SGHRS and CDR2 YFSETQ. DNA for the CDR3: TGCGCCAGCAGCTTACCGGGACAGGGATACAATGAGCAGTTCTTC. Amino acid sequence: CASSLPGQGYNEQFF.

This clone appeared once. The chain has TRBV5-4 and TRBJ2-2; tentative D call: TRBD2 (7 bases). Between the trimmed V and J ends, which lost 4 bases and 5 bases, there was a span of 18 bases. In germline, CDR1 is SGHNT, CDR2 YYREEE (reference sequence). This CDR3 has 16 residues. CDR3 amino acids: CASSPGGLADTGELFF. CDR3 bases: TGTGCCAGCAGCCCTGGGGGGCTAGCGGATACCGGGGAGCTGTTTTTT.

CDR3 loop: CASSLRDRNYGYTF. The CDR3 DNA reads TGTGCCAGCAGCCTACGGGACAGAAACTATGGCTACACCTTC. The chain is built from TRBV7-9 and TRBJ1-2; 7 bases match TRBD1. CDR1 SEHNR and CDR2 FQNEAQ come from the germline V gene (reference sequence). The ends lost 5 bases at V and 2 bases at J; junction bases unmatched: 5. The CDR3 spans 14 residues.

The chain has TRBV18 and TRBJ2-7; 7 nucleotides match TRBD1. The CDR3 consists of 16 residues. The germline CDR1 and CDR2 sequences are KGHSH and LQKENI. V gave up 3 bases and J gave up 0 bases; unmatched junction bases: 8. CDR3 bases: TGTGCCAGCTCACCGACGGGACAGCCGACCTCCTACGAGCAGTACTTC. Amino acids: CASSPTGQPTSYEQYF.

The genes are TRBV9 and TRBJ1-2; 9 positions match TRBD1. The CDR3 contains 19 residues. V lost 0 bases to trimming and J lost 4 bases; unmatched junction nucleotides: 16. The germline CDR1 and CDR2 sequences are SGDLS and YYNGEE. CDR3 DNA: TGTGCCAGCAGCGTAGGACCCAACCCCGGGACAGGGTCCAGCTATGGCTACACCTTC. It translates to CASSVGPNPGTGSSYGYTF.

The chain employs TRBV5-1 and TRBJ2-3; no clear D gene. The CDR3 contains 16 residues. V lost 4 bases and J lost 0, with 15 bases in between. Per the germline V gene, CDR1 is SGHRS and CDR2 is YFSETQ. The CDR3 sequence is CASSPTGAPSTDTQYF. The CDR3 DNA follows: TGCGCCAGCAGCCCCACGGGTGCTCCTAGCACAGATACGCAGTATTTT.

V is TRBV19 and J is TRBJ1-1; the D is unclear. The V end was cut by 5 bases, the J end by 4 bases, with 11 bases between. The CDR3 has 13 amino acids. CDR1 and CDR2 (germline): LNHDA, SQIVND (reference sequence). Here the CDR3 reads CASSETGFTEAFF. For the CDR3, the DNA is TGTGCCAGTAGTGAGACGGGATTCACTGAAGCTTTCTTT.

J is TRBJ2-3 and V is TRBV9; TRBD2 might be the D (6 bases). The V and J ends lost 0 bases and 2 bases respectively, with 13 bases between them. The CDR3 is 16 amino acids. Germline CDR1 is SGDLS and CDR2 is YYNGEE. The CDR3 loop is CASSVAPAGLTDTQYF. Here the CDR3 DNA reads TGTGCCAGCAGCGTAGCCCCAGCGGGCCTCACAGATACGCAGTATTTT.

Regarding this clone: A junction boundary mismatches the germline segment, possibly from a read error. The chain carries TRBV6-1 and TRBJ1-6; D gene uncertain. The CDR3 contains 13 residues. Germline V gene lookup returns CDR1 MNHNS and CDR2 SASEGT. CDR3: CASSQAEGLIPYF. The CDR3 DNA sequence: TGTGCCAGCAGTCAAGCCGAAGGACTAATCCCCTACTTT.

This clone showed up just once. The V call is TRBV7-9, the J call TRBJ1-1, with D maybe TRBD1 (5 bases). The CDR3 has 16 amino acids. V was trimmed by 7 bases and J by 4 bases, leaving 22 bases between them. The germline gives CDR1 SEHNR, CDR2 FQNEAQ (reference sequence). The CDR3 DNA reads as TGTGCCAGCACTACTCCTGGGCGGGCCGGGGGCACTGAAGCTTTCTTT. Protein sequence: CASTTPGRAGGTEAFF.

The CDR3 loop reads CASSIMGGGSNQPQHF. In DNA, the CDR3 is TGTGCCAGTAGTATAATGGGGGGAGGAAGCAATCAGCCCCAGCATTTT. This chain connects TRBV19 to TRBJ1-5; D possibly corresponds to TRBD1 (5 bases). V was clipped by 2 bases and J by 1 base, with 12 bases between them. CDR3 size: 16 residues. Germline V gives CDR1 LNHDA, CDR2 SQIVND (reference sequence).

This clone was seen only once. The chain recombines TRBV7-9 with TRBJ1-3; D call uncertain. This CDR3 contains 15 residues. From germline, CDR1 is SEHNR and CDR2 FQNEAQ (reference sequence). V was clipped by 7 bases and J by 6 bases, with 19 bases between them. The DNA of the CDR3 is TGTGCCAGCACCCCGTCGGGAGGCTCTATAAACACCATATATTTT. This sequence encodes CASTPSGGSINTIYF.

The chain uses TRBV28 and TRBJ2-5; 8 positions agree with TRBD1. V lost 4 bases and J lost 5; bases outside the gene matches: 9. The V gene's germline CDR1 is MDHEN and CDR2 SYDVKM. The CDR3 consists of 15 residues. The CDR3 sequence: CASSSNRGRGETQYF. The CDR3 DNA reads as TGTGCCAGCAGTTCGAACAGGGGGAGAGGGGAGACCCAGTACTTC.

The chain joins TRBV9 to TRBJ2-7; TRBD2 matches 7 bases. The V gene end was trimmed by 4 bases and the J gene end by 6 bases; junction bases not matched to a gene: 7. Germline CDR1 and CDR2: SGDLS and YYNGEE. The CDR3 covers 13 residues. In nucleotides, the CDR3 is TGTGCCAGCAGCAGGACTAGTCCCGCCGAGCAGTACTTC. This codes for CASSRTSPAEQYF.

The chain combines TRBV10-2 with TRBJ2-5; 8 bases fit TRBD1. CDR1 is WSHSY and CDR2 is SAAADI in the germline V gene. V dropped 6 bases and J dropped 3; count of bases not matched to a gene: 6. This CDR3 is 14 amino acids long. The CDR3 spells CASSPGQEKETQYF. The CDR3 nucleotides are TGCGCCAGCAGCCCGGGACAGGAGAAAGAGACCCAGTACTTC.

The rearrangement uses TRBV27 and TRBJ2-5, with TRBD1 matching 9 bases. Germline trimming cut 6 bases from V and 5 bases from J; bases unmatched to any gene: 13. Looked up from germline, CDR1 is MNHEY and CDR2 is SMNVEV (reference sequence). CDR3 length: 16 amino acids. This CDR3 reads CASRAGTGLPSETQYF. The DNA of the CDR3 is TGTGCCAGCAGGGCCGGGACAGGGCTTCCGTCGGAGACCCAGTACTTC.

This clone came up a few times. The chain is built from TRBV11-3 and TRBJ2-3; tentatively, D is TRBD2 (6 bases). This CDR3 comprises 16 residues. V lost 4 bases and J 1 base, leaving 15 bases between the germline ends. Germline values: CDR1 SGHNT, CDR2 YENEEA. The CDR3 DNA reads as TGTGCCAGCAGCTCCCGGGGTAGCGGAGGCACAGATACGCAGTATTTT. It encodes CASSSRGSGGTDTQYF.

The V call is TRBV6-5, the J call TRBJ2-2, with TRBD1 matching 7 bases. CDR1 and CDR2 from the germline V gene are MNHEY and SVGAGI. V was clipped by 7 bases and J by 6 bases; unmatched bases: 8. This CDR3 has 14 amino acids. This CDR3 reads CASNPQGPAGELFF. CDR3 bases: TGTGCCAGCAACCCACAGGGGCCCGCCGGGGAGCTGTTTTTT.

The J gene is TRBJ1-2, the V gene TRBV7-3; D is ambiguous. Between the trimmed V and J ends, which lost 11 bases and 4 bases, there was a span of 20 bases. CDR3 size: 14 residues. Germline CDR1 and CDR2: SGHTA and FQGTGA. The CDR3 coding sequence is TGTGCCGGCCACGCAGACGTAGGGAGCTATGGCTACACCTTC. This gives the protein CAGHADVGSYGYTF.

This sequence joins TRBV6-2 or TRBV6-3 and TRBJ2-7; 7 bases are a match to TRBD1. This CDR3 is 17 amino acids long. V trimming: 2 bases; J trimming: 1 base; junction bases outside the gene matches: 11. Germline V CDR1 and CDR2: MNHEY, SVGEGT. The DNA for the CDR3 is TGTGCCAGCAGTTACCCCTCCGGACAGGCGCCGTCCTACGAGCAGTACTTC. Amino acid sequence: CASSYPSGQAPSYEQYF.

The chain uses TRBV7-9 and TRBJ2-1, with D perhaps matching TRBD2 (5 bases). Trimming cost V 5 bases and J 8 bases, with 16 bases left between them. Germline-derived CDR1 and CDR2 are SEHNR and FQNEAQ (reference sequence). The CDR3 totals 14 residues. CDR3 sequence (DNA): TGTGCCAGCAGCCTGTTCCTAGAAGCGGATGAGCAGTTCTTC. Protein: CASSLFLEADEQFF.

This clone was observed once. V is TRBV23-1 and J is TRBJ2-5, with TRBD2 matching 13 bases. TRBV23-1 is an ORF; its function is uncertain. The CDR3 is made up of 21 amino acids. The V segment lost 0 bases and the J segment 5 bases; nucleotides outside the gene matches: 18. This CDR3 reads CASSQSARTSGSGVGGETQYF. Here the CDR3 DNA reads TGCGCCAGCAGTCAATCGGCCCGGACTAGCGGGAGCGGGGTGGGTGGGGAGACCCAGTACTTC.

This chain uses TRBV7-8 with TRBJ1-2; D is perhaps TRBD1 (5 bases). The germline V gene encodes CDR1 SGHVS and CDR2 FQNEAQ. The CDR3 consists of 14 residues. V was clipped by 1 base and J by 8 bases, with 14 bases between them. CDR3 DNA: TGTGCCAGCAGCTTAGTAGGCAACCAGGGCGGCTACACCTTC. It codes for CASSLVGNQGGYTF.